The next 26 T cell receptor beta chains were all read from a single sample in a study of T cells in narcolepsy. Clones were read by immunoSEQ multiplex PCR, and TCRdb kept only the in-frame ones, dropping some. The sample carries approximately 26,000 clones, 81% recorded once. Sequencing used memory (CD45RA-) CD4+ T cells from blood. Receptors were obtained from a human donor in good health.

The CDR3 sequence: CASSEARGTSYNEQFF. CDR3 DNA sequence: TGTGCCAGCAGTGAAGCTCGAGGGACCTCCTACAATGAGCAGTTCTTC. V gene TRBV6-1 combines with J gene TRBJ2-1; tentatively, D is TRBD1 or TRBD2 (5 bases each). Trimming stripped 0 bases from V and 0 bases from J, with 9 bases between. CDR1 MNHNS and CDR2 SASEGT come from the germline V gene. The CDR3 length is 16 residues.

J is TRBJ1-2 and V is TRBV7-9; 9 bases are shared with TRBD1. V dropped 5 bases and J dropped 7; count of bases not matched to a gene: 5. CDR1 is SEHNR and CDR2 is FQNEAQ in the germline V gene (reference sequence). The CDR3 sequence is 13 residues long. The CDR3 region is CASSPQGARGYTF. CDR3 sequence (DNA): TGTGCCAGCAGCCCACAGGGGGCTCGTGGCTACACCTTC.

The chain uses TRBV7-2 and TRBJ1-4; D gene ambiguous. Per germline, CDR1 SGHTA and CDR2 FQGNSA. Trimming stripped 2 bases from V and 7 bases from J, with 5 bases between. CDR3 size: 12 residues. In DNA form, the CDR3 reads TGTGCCAGCAGCTTAAATGCTGAAAAACTGTTTTTT. It codes for CASSLNAEKLFF.

The chain has TRBV7-3 and TRBJ2-5, with 10 bases aligning to TRBD2. CDR3 size: 18 residues. CDR1 and CDR2 (germline): SGHTA, FQGTGA. After removal of 2 bases from V and 0 bases from J, the junction contained 9 bases not matched to a gene. CDR3 region: CASSLGPPSGGYQETQYF. The DNA of the CDR3 is TGTGCCAGCAGCTTAGGTCCACCTAGCGGGGGATACCAAGAGACCCAGTACTTC.

This clone was counted a few times. This chain joins TRBV28 and TRBJ1-6, with 7 bases identical to TRBD1. The CDR3 has 13 amino acids. V gave up 7 bases and J gave up 9 bases; unmatched junction bases: 6. Germline V gene lookup returns CDR1 MDHEN and CDR2 SYDVKM. The CDR3 sequence: CASITGDASPLHF. The CDR3 DNA follows: TGTGCCAGCATTACAGGGGACGCTTCACCCCTCCACTTT.

The chain is built from TRBV10-1 and TRBJ2-1; 10 nucleotides line up with TRBD2. This CDR3 contains 17 residues. V shed 3 bases and J 9 bases; nucleotides not matched to a gene: 14. The germline CDR1 and CDR2 sequences are WNHNN and SYGVQD (reference sequence). CDR3 sequence: CASSDYGASGSLGEQFF. For the CDR3, the DNA is TGCGCCAGCAGTGACTACGGGGCTAGCGGGAGTTTGGGTGAGCAGTTCTTC.

The V and J genes are TRBV9 and TRBJ1-6; 9 bases match TRBD1. The CDR3 contains 16 residues. V trimming: 0 bases; J trimming: 6 bases; junction bases outside the gene matches: 4. Germline CDR1 reads SGDLS; CDR2 reads YYNGEE. This CDR3 reads CASSVGGTGSNSPLHF. The CDR3 DNA follows: TGTGCCAGCAGCGTAGGAGGGACAGGGTCTAATTCACCCCTCCACTTT.

This clone was counted a few times. The gene calls are TRBV7-8 and TRBJ1-5; D unresolved. This CDR3 contains 13 residues. Germline V gives CDR1 SGHVS, CDR2 FQNEAQ. V dropped 1 base and J dropped 5 bases, with 6 bases sitting between them. CDR3 coding DNA: TGTGCCAGCAGCTTAGGGCAGTATCAGCCCCAGCATTTT. Protein: CASSLGQYQPQHF.

CDR3 protein: CASSPEGRASDYGYTF. The CDR3, as DNA: TGTGCCAGCAGTCCTGAGGGGCGGGCGAGTGACTATGGCTACACCTTC. The J gene is TRBJ1-2, the V gene TRBV28; possible D gene TRBD1, 5 bases. Germline-derived CDR1 and CDR2 are MDHEN and SYDVKM. This CDR3 comprises 16 residues. The V end lost 5 bases, the J end lost 3 bases, and 19 bases lay between the germline ends.

This clone has a handful of counts. The chain links TRBV11-2 to TRBJ2-2; D gene uncertain. Germline-derived CDR1 and CDR2 are SGHAT and FQNNGV. V lost 5 bases and J lost 2, with 18 bases in between. The CDR3 spans 17 residues. DNA of the CDR3: TGTGCCAGCAGCCAAAGTATCCGGAACGGTAACACCGGGGAGCTGTTTTTT. Encoded protein: CASSQSIRNGNTGELFF.

The rearrangement uses TRBV5-4 and TRBJ2-3; D remains unclear. The germline V and J ends were trimmed by 3 bases and 2 bases, with 10 bases remaining between them. CDR3 size: 14 residues. From germline, CDR1 is SGHNT and CDR2 YYREEE (reference sequence). The CDR3 DNA follows: TGTGCCAGCAGCTCGACATCAACCACAGATACGCAGTATTTT. Its protein is CASSSTSTTDTQYF.

V is TRBV30 and J is TRBJ2-5; D is perhaps TRBD2 (7 bases). The CDR3 consists of 17 residues. The germline V and J ends were trimmed by 1 base and 5 bases, with 23 bases remaining between them. Per the germline V gene, CDR1 is GTSNPN and CDR2 is SVGIG (reference sequence). CDR3 DNA sequence: TGTGCCTGGAGTGCGCCGAGGTCCGCGGGGGCTCACGAGACCCAGTACTTC. This gives the protein CAWSAPRSAGAHETQYF.

V is TRBV30 and J is TRBJ1-2; D unclear. Trimming removed 7 bases from V and 4 bases from J, with 10 bases in between. Germline values: CDR1 GTSNPN, CDR2 SVGIG (reference sequence). The CDR3 is 11 amino acids. The CDR3 bases are TGTGCCTCCTCCGGAACCTATGGCTACACCTTC. Encoded protein: CASSGTYGYTF.

The rearrangement uses TRBV28 and TRBJ2-7; possible D gene TRBD2, 5 bases. The V end was cut by 7 bases, the J end by 2 bases, with 15 bases between. This CDR3 region has 14 residues. Germline loops: CDR1 MDHEN, CDR2 SYDVKM. The CDR3 coding sequence is TGTGCCAGCACCCCCGGCGGGCCCCCCTACGAGCAGTACTTC. The encoded protein is CASTPGGPPYEQYF.

This clone was seen only a few times. The chain couples TRBV28 to TRBJ2-1; 8 bases fit TRBD2. Trimming took 4 bases from V and 6 from J; bases not matched to a gene: 5. CDR3 length equals 14 residues. Germline V gene lookup returns CDR1 MDHEN and CDR2 SYDVKM. CDR3 nucleotides: TGTGCCAGCAGTTCCCCAGCGGGGGTCAATGAGCAGTTCTTC. Translated: CASSSPAGVNEQFF.

The chain joins TRBV11-1 to TRBJ1-1; 8 bases agree with TRBD1. V gave up 2 bases and J gave up 0 bases; unmatched junction bases: 11. The CDR3 totals 18 residues. CDR1 SGHAT and CDR2 FQDESV come from the germline V gene (reference sequence). The chain's CDR3 is CASSLHRTGIGVNTEAFF. CDR3 coding DNA: TGTGCCAGCAGCTTACATCGGACAGGGATTGGGGTGAACACTGAAGCTTTCTTT.

This chain joins TRBV7-2 and TRBJ2-3, with TRBD2 matching 12 bases. From germline, CDR1 is SGHTA and CDR2 FQGNSA. The CDR3 contains 16 residues. Germline trimming cut 6 bases from V and 2 bases from J; bases unmatched to any gene: 6. Written as DNA, the CDR3 is TGTGCCAGCAGACCCGGACTAGCGGGGTCCACAGATACGCAGTATTTT. This encodes CASRPGLAGSTDTQYF.

This clone was seen just once. This chain links TRBV19 with TRBJ2-5; a weak D match, TRBD2 (6 bases). Germline V gene data show CDR1 as LNHDA and CDR2 as SQIVND (reference sequence). This CDR3 spans 17 amino acids. With 1 base removed from V and 3 bases from J, the gap between germline ends came to 18 bases. As DNA, the CDR3 is TGTGCCAGTAGTATAGGTTTATCGGGGGACGTCGAAGAGACCCAGTACTTC. Amino acids: CASSIGLSGDVEETQYF. Full variable domain (remainder filled in from reference TRBV19 and TRBJ2-5): DGGITQSPKYLFRKEGQNVTLSCEQNLNHDAMYWYRQDPGQGLRLIYYSQIVNDFQKGDIAEGYSVSREKKESFPLTVTSAQKNPTAFYLCASSIGLSGDVEETQYFGPGTRLLVL.

The gene calls are TRBV11-2 and TRBJ1-3; 8 bases are a match to TRBD1. J gave up 4 bases and V 4 bases, and 6 bases lay outside the gene matches. The CDR3 spans 15 residues. Germline CDR1 SGHAT, CDR2 FQNNGV. This CDR3 reads CASSSSRTGGNTIYF. For the CDR3, the DNA is TGTGCCAGCAGCTCCTCCCGGACAGGGGGAAACACCATATATTTT.

The chain uses TRBV6-5 and TRBJ2-4; tentative D call: TRBD2 (6 bases). The germline V gene has CDR1 MNHEY and CDR2 SVGAGI. The V and J ends lost 6 bases and 0 bases respectively, with 12 bases between them. The CDR3 runs to 15 residues. This CDR3 is CASRPRTIAKNIQYF. Here the CDR3 DNA reads TGTGCCAGCAGGCCCCGGACTATAGCCAAAAACATTCAGTACTTC.

The rearrangement links TRBV5-8 to TRBJ2-5, with D maybe TRBD2 (5 bases). The CDR3 sequence is 14 residues long. CDR1 and CDR2 from the germline V gene are SGHTS and YDEGEE. V lost 0 bases and J lost 5, with 11 bases in between. CDR3 sequence reads: CASSLGLGVETQYF. Here the CDR3 DNA reads TGTGCCAGCAGCTTGGGTCTGGGAGTGGAGACCCAGTACTTC.

This chain links TRBV9 with TRBJ2-1; D is possibly TRBD2 (5 bases). Germline V gives CDR1 SGDLS, CDR2 YYNGEE. V was cut by 0 bases and J by 5 bases, with 15 bases left in between. This CDR3 is built from 16 residues. For the CDR3, the DNA is TGTGCCAGCAGCGTAGCTATCACTAGTGGGGACAATGAGCAGTTCTTC. Translated, it gives CASSVAITSGDNEQFF. Full variable domain (remainder filled in from reference TRBV9 and TRBJ2-1): DSGVTQTPKHLITATGQRVTLRCSPRSGDLSVYWYQQSLDQGLQFLIQYYNGEERAKGNILERFSAQQFPDLHSELNLSSLELGDSALYFCASSVAITSGDNEQFFGPGTRLTVL.

V and J are TRBV7-9 and TRBJ1-1; 8 positions match TRBD1. This CDR3 has 14 amino acids. Germline V gives CDR1 SEHNR, CDR2 FQNEAQ (reference sequence). Trimming took 0 bases from V and 14 from J; bases not matched to a gene: 11. CDR3 amino acids: CASSLAGDRPLDFF. In DNA form, the CDR3 reads TGTGCCAGCAGCTTAGCGGGGGACAGGCCACTTGACTTCTTT. Drawing the rest from reference TRBV7-9 and TRBJ1-1, the complete variable domain is DTGVSQNPRHKITKRGQNVTFRCDPISEHNRLYWYRQTLGQGPEFLTYFQNEAQLEKSRLLSDRFSAERPKGSFSTLEIQRTEQGDSAMYLCASSLAGDRPLDFFGQGTRLTVV.

The chain is built from TRBV5-1 and TRBJ2-1, with unresolved D. The CDR3 sequence is 15 residues long. V was cut by 0 bases and J by 0 bases, with 7 bases left in between. CDR1 and CDR2 from the germline V gene are SGHRS and YFSETQ. CDR3 protein: CASSLGSSSYNEQFF. DNA for the CDR3: TGCGCCAGCAGCTTGGGATCCAGCTCCTACAATGAGCAGTTCTTC. Using reference TRBV5-1 and TRBJ2-1 for the parts outside the CDR3, the full variable domain is KAGVTQTPRYLIKTRGQQVTLSCSPISGHRSVSWYQQTPGQGLQFLFEYFSETQRNKGNFPGRFSGRQFSNSRSEMNVSTLELGDSALYLCASSLGSSSYNEQFFGPGTRLTVL.

The chain is built from TRBV12-5 and TRBJ2-5; D unclear. The end of the DNA fits TRBJ2-7 better, so the J call may be wrong. Per germline, CDR1 LGHNT and CDR2 FRNRAP. The CDR3 is made up of 16 amino acids. In DNA, the CDR3 is TGTGCTAGTGCGCCGCCCCAGGTCGGGCGGTCCTACGAGCAGTACTTC. This encodes CASAPPQVGRSYEQYF.

The V and J genes are TRBV28 and TRBJ2-1; 9 positions match TRBD2. Trimming at V came to 6 bases and at J to 6 bases, leaving 9 bases not matched to a gene. CDR1 and CDR2 from the germline V gene are MDHEN and SYDVKM. CDR3 size: 15 residues. The CDR3 nucleotides are TGTGCCAGCAGCCAGACTAGCGGCCGAGGCAATGAGCAGTTCTTC. It codes for CASSQTSGRGNEQFF.